Included here is one T cell receptor (beta chain) sequence, with context. Its antigen is currently unknown. The primer mix had 60 Vbeta and 13 Jbeta primers. The method was immunoSEQ multiplex PCR; TCRdb's version includes in-frame clones alone and lacks a portion of them. The repertoire holds around 200,000 clones, with about 79% as singletons. The sample comes from a study of cytomegalovirus exposure and HLA in healthy donors. Whole-study context: Prior work identified 100 million to 130 million unique TCR beta sequences in around 170 million T cells.

General study points: Most TCR beta V segments were productive about 87% or about 30% of the time in an earlier analysis.

The V gene lost 3 bases and the J gene lost 0 bases, with 5 bases spanning the gap. The CDR3 is 13 residues long. CDR1 KGHSH and CDR2 LQKENI come from the germline V gene. Sample: PBMCs. The chain links TRBV18 to TRBJ1-1, with no clear D. This receptor was obtained from a girl aged 2 to 9 in good health and CMV-seropositive. Here the CDR3 DNA reads TGTGCCAGCTCACCCAAAATGAACACTGAAGCTTTCTTT. Translated, it gives CASSPKMNTEAFF.